The source of this T cell receptor beta chain is a study of blood T cell repertoires in COVID-19. CDR1 is SQVTM and CDR2 is ANQGSEA in the germline V gene. The CDR3 covers 13 residues. With V trimmed by 6 bases and J by 3 bases, 7 bases remained unmatched. The repertoire was sequenced with immunoSEQ multiplex PCR; TCRdb's copy has only in-frame clones and lacks some. The table lists under 300,000 clones, roughly 90% of them singletons, with 6.2% in the top ten. The chain combines TRBV29-1 with TRBJ2-7, with TRBD2 identical over 8 bases. The material sequenced was peripheral blood. This receptor was taken from a man between 60 and 70 years old with acute or convalescent COVID-19. The CDR3 is CSVGGGLLYEQYF. The CDR3 DNA reads TGCAGCGTAGGCGGGGGGCTTCTCTACGAGCAGTACTTC.